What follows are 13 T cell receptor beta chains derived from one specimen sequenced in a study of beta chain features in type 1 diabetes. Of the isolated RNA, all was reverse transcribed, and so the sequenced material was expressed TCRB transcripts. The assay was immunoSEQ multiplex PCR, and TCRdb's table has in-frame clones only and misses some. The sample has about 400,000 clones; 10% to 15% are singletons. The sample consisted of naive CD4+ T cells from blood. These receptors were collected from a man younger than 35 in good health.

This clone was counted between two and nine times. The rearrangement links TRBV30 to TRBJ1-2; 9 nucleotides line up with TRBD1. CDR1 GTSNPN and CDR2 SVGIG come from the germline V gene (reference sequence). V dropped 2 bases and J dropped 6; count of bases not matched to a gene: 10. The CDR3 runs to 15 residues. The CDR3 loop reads CAWSTITGGLDGYTF. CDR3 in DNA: TGTGCCTGGAGTACCATAACAGGGGGCCTTGATGGCTACACCTTC.

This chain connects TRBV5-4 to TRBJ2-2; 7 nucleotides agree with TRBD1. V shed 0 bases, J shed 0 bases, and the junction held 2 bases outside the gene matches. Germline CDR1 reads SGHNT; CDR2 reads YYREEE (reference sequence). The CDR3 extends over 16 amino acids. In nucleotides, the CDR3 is TGTGCCAGCAGCTTGGATGGGACAGCGAACACCGGGGAGCTGTTTTTT. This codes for CASSLDGTANTGELFF.

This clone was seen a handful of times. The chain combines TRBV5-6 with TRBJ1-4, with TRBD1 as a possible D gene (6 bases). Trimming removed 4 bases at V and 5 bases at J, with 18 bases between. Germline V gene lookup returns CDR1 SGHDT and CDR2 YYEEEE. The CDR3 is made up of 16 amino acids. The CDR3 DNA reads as TGTGCCAGCAGCCCGCCCCTTTCAGGGGCCAATGAAAAACTGTTTTTT. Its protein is CASSPPLSGANEKLFF.

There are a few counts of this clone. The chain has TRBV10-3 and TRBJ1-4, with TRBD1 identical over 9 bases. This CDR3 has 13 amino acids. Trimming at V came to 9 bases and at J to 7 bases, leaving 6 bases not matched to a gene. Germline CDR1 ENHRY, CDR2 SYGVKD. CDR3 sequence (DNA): TGTGCCATTACAGGGGGCAGAGGTGAAAAACTGTTTTTT. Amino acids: CAITGGRGEKLFF.

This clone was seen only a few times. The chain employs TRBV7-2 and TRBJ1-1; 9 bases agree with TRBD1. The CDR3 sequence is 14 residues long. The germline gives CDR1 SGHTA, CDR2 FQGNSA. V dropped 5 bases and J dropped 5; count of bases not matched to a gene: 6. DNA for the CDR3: TGTGCCAGCAGCGCACAGGGGGCGGGGACTGAAGCTTTCTTT. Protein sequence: CASSAQGAGTEAFF.

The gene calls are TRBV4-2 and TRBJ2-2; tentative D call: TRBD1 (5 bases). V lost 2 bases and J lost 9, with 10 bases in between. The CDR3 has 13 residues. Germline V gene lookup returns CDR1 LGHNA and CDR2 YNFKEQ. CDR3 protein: CASSQPDSRELFF. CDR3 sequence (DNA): TGTGCCAGCAGCCAACCCGACAGTCGGGAGCTGTTTTTT.

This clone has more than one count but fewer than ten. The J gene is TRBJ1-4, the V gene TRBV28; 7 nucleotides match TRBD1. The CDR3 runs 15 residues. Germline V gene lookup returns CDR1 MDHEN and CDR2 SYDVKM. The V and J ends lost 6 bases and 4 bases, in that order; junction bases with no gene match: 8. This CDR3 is CASRKRGRNNEKLFF. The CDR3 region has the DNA TGTGCCAGCAGAAAGAGGGGGCGTAATAATGAAAAACTGTTTTTT. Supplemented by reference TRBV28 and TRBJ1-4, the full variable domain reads DVKVTQSSRYLVKRTGEKVFLECVQDMDHENMFWYRQDPGLGLRLIYFSYDVKMKEKGDIPEGYSVSREKKERFSLILESASTNQTSMYLCASRKRGRNNEKLFFGSGTQLSVL.

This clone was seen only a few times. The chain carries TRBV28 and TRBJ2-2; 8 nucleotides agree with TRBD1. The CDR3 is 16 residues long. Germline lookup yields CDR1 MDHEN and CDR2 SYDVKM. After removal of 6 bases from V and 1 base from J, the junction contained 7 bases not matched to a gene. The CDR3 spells CASRGAGTGNTGELFF. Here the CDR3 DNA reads TGTGCCAGCAGAGGGGCAGGGACAGGGAACACCGGGGAGCTGTTTTTT. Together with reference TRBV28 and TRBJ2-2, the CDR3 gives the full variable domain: DVKVTQSSRYLVKRTGEKVFLECVQDMDHENMFWYRQDPGLGLRLIYFSYDVKMKEKGDIPEGYSVSREKKERFSLILESASTNQTSMYLCASRGAGTGNTGELFFGEGSRLTVL.

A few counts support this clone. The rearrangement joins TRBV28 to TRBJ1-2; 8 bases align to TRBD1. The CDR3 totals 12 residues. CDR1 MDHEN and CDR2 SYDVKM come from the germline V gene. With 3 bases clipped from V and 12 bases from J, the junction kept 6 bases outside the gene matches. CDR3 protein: CASSFPDRVHTF. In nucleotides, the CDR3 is TGTGCCAGCAGTTTCCCGGACAGGGTCCACACCTTC.

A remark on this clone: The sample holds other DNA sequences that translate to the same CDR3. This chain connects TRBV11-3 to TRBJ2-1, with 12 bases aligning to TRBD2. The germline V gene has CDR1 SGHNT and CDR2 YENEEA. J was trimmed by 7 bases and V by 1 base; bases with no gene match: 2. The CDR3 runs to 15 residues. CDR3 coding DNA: TGTGCCAGCAGCTTAGGTCTAGCGGGAGGGAATGAGCAGTTCTTC. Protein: CASSLGLAGGNEQFF.

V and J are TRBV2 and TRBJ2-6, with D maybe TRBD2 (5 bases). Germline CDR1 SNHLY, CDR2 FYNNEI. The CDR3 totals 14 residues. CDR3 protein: CASRRTTGANVLTF. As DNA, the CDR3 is TGTGCGAGTCGGAGGACCACTGGGGCCAACGTCCTGACTTTC.

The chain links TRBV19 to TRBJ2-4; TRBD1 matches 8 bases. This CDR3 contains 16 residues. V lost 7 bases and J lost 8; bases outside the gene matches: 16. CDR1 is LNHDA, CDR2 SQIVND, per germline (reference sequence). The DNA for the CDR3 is TGTGCCAGTATTTCGACCGGGACAGGTTCGGGGGACATTCAGTACTTC. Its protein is CASISTGTGSGDIQYF.

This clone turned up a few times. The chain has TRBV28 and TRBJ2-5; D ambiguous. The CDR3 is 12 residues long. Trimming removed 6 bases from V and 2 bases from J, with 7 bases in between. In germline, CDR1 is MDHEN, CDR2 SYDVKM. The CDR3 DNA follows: TGTGCCAGCAGAAGTGAGCAAGAGACCCAGTACTTC. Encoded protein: CASRSEQETQYF.